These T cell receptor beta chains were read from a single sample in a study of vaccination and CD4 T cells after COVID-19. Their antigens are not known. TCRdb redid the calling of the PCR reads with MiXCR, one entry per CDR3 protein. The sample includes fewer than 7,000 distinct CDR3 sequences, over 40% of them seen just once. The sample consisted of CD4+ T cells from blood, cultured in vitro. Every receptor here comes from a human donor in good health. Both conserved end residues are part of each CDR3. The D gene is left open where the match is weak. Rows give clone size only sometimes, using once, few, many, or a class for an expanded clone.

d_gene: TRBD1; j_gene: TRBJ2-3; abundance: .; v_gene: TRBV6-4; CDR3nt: TGTGCCAGCAGCGGGACAGACACAGATACGCAGTATTTT; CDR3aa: CASSGTDTDTQYF
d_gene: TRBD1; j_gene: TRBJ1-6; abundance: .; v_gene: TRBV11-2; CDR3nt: TGTGCCAGCAGCAACTCACCAGGGGGCTCCTATAATTCACCCCTCCACTTT; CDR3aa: CASSNSPGGSYNSPLHF
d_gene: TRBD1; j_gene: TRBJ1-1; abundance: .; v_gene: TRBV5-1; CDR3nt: TGCGCCAGCAGCTTCGACAGGGACTTCGAAGCTTTCTTT; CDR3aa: CASSFDRDFEAFF
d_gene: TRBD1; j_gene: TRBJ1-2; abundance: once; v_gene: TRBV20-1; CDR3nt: TGCAGTGCGCGCCAGGGGGCGCATGGCTACACCTTC; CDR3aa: CSARQGAHGYTF
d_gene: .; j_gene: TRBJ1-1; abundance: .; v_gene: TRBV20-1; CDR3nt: TGCAGTGCTAGAGTTTGGGGCACTGAAGCTTTCTTT; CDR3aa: CSARVWGTEAFF
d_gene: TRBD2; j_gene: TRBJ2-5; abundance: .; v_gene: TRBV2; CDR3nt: TGTGCCAGCAACGGAGTTCGGGGGGAGTGGGCCCAGTACTTC; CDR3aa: CASNGVRGEWAQYF
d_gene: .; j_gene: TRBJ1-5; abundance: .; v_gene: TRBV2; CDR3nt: TGTGCCAGCAATTTAGACGGCTATAGCAATCAGCCCCAGCATTTT; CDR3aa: CASNLDGYSNQPQHF
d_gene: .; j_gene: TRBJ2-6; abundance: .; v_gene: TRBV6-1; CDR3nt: TGTGCCAGCAGCCTGACAGGACGCTCTGGGGCCAACGTCCTGACTTTC; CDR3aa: CASSLTGRSGANVLTF
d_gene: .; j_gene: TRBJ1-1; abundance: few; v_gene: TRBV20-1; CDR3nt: TGCAGTGCTAGAGATGACAGGACGGGCACTGAAGCTTTCTTT; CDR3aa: CSARDDRTGTEAFF
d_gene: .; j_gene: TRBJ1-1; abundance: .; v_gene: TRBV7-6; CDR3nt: TGTGCCTCCCAACGGGGATGGGGCACTGAAGCTTTCTTT; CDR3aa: CASQRGWGTEAFF
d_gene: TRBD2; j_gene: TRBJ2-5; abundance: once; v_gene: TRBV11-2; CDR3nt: TGTGCCAGCAGCTTATCTAGCGGGGTCTCAGAGACCCAGTACTTC; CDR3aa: CASSLSSGVSETQYF
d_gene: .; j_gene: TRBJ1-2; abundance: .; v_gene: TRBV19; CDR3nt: TGTGCCAGTAGTACCCCGGGTAACCTCTATGGCTACACCTTC; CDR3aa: CASSTPGNLYGYTF
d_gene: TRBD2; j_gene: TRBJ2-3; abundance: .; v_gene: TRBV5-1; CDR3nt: TGCGCCAGCAGCTTTAGCGGGGGAAGCACAGATACGCAGTATTTT; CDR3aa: CASSFSGGSTDTQYF
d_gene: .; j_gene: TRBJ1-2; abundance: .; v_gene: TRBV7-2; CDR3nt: TGTGCCAGCAGCCAAAGGGGTGACAGAGCCTACACCTTC; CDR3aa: CASSQRGDRAYTF
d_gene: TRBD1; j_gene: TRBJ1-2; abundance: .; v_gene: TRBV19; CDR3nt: TGTGCCAGTAAGGGACAGGGGGCGGCTAACTATGGCTACACCTTC; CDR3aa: CASKGQGAANYGYTF
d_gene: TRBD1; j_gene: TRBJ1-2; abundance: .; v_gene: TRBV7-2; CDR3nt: TGTGCCAGCAGCTTAGAAGGGGGGGACAGATGGAGCACCTTC; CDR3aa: CASSLEGGDRWSTF
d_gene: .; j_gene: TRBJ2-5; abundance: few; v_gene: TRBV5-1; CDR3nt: TGCGCCAGCAGCTCATGGGGGTTTTCAGAGACCCAGTACTTC; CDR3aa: CASSSWGFSETQYF
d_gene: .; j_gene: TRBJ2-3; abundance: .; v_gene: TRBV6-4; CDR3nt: TGTGCCAGCCGGAAGGGGGGGGGCACAGATACGCAGTATTTT; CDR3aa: CASRKGGGTDTQYF
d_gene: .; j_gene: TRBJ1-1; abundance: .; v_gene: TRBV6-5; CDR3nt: TGTGCCAGCAGTTACTCCTGGGAGAACACTGAAGCTTTCTTT; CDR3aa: CASSYSWENTEAFF
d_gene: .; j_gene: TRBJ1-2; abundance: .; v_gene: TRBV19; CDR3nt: TGTGCCAGTAGTATAACAGGATACCTATCCGGCTACACCTTC; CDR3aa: CASSITGYLSGYTF
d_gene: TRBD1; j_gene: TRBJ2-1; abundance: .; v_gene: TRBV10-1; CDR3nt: TGCGCCAGCAGATCCGGGACAGGGGGTCATGAGCAGTTCTTC; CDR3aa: CASRSGTGGHEQFF
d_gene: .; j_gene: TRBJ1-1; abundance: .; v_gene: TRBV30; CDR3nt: TGTGCCTGGAGTGACGACGCTTACACTGAAGCTTTCTTT; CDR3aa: CAWSDDAYTEAFF
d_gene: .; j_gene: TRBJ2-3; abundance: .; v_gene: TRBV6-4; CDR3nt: TGTGCCAGCGCTGATAGCCCCACAGATACGCAGTATTTT; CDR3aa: CASADSPTDTQYF
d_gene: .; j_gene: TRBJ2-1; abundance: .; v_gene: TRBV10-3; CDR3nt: TGTGCCATCAGTGAGTCAAGCGCGGGCTCCAATGAGCAGTTCTTC; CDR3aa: CAISESSAGSNEQFF
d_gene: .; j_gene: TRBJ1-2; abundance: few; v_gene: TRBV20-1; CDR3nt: TGCAGTGCAACGCCGGGGTTGGGCTATGGCTACACCTTC; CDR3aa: CSATPGLGYGYTF
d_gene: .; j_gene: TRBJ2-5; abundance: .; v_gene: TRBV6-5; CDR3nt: TGTGCCAGCAGTTACACCGGGCCAAAACCCGGGGCCCAGTACTTC; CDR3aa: CASSYTGPKPGAQYF
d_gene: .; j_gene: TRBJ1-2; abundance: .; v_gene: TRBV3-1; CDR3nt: TGTGCCAGCAGCCGTACTCTAGACAGTCCTAACGGCTACACCTTC; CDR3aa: CASSRTLDSPNGYTF
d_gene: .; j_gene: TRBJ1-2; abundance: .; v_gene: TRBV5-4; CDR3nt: TGTGCCAGCAGCGACGACAGGAGCCATGGCTACACCTTC; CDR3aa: CASSDDRSHGYTF
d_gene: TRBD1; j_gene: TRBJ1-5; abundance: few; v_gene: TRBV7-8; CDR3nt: TGTGCCAGCAGCTTAGAGGCGACAGGGGGTTTACTGCCCCAGCATTTT; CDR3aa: CASSLEATGGLLPQHF
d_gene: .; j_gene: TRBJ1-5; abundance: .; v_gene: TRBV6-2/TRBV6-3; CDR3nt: TGTGCCAGCTCGCTAGGTTGGCCCCAGCATTTT; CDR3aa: CASSLGWPQHF
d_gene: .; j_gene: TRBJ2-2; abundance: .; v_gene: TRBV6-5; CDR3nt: TGTGCCAGCAGTTACTCGAGAAGGCAGAGCGCCGGGGAGCTGTTTTTT; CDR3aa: CASSYSRRQSAGELFF
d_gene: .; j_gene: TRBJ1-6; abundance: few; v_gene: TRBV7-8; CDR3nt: TGTGCCAGCAGCTTTTTAACGGGACTTCAGAATTCACCCCTCCACTTT; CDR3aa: CASSFLTGLQNSPLHF
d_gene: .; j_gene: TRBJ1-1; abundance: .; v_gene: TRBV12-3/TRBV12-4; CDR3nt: TGTGCCAGCAGTTTCTCTGAGAACACTGAAGCTTTCTTT; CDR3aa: CASSFSENTEAFF
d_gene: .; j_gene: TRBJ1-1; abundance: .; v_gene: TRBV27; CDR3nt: TGTGCCACTCAAAAACAGGGTACTGAAGCTTTCTTT; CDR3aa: CATQKQGTEAFF
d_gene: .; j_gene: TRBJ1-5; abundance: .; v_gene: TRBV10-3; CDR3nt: TGTGCCATCAGTGGACAGCAGAATCAGCCCCAGCATTTT; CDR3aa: CAISGQQNQPQHF
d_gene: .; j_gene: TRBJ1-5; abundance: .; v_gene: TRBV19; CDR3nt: TGTGCCAGTAACGGGGCCGGTAATCAGCCCCAGCATTTT; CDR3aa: CASNGAGNQPQHF
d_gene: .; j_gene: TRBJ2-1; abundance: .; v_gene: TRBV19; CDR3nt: TGTGCCAGTAGTATGGGCCTAATCTCCTACAATGAGCAGTTCTTC; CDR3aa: CASSMGLISYNEQFF
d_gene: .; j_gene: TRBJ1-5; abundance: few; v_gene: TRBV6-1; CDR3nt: TGTGCCAGCATCGAAGGGTCTGGAAAGCCCCAGCATTTT; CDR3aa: CASIEGSGKPQHF
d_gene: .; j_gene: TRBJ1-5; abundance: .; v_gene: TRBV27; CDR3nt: TGTGCCAGCTCGCAGGGATCCCAAAATCAGCCCCAGCATTTT; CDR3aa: CASSQGSQNQPQHF
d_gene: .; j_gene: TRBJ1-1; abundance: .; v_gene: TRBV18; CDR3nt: TGTGCCAGCTCGTCTGGGACGGAGAACACTGAAGCTTTCTTT; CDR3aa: CASSSGTENTEAFF
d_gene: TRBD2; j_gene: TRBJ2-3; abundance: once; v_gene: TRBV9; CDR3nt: TGTGCCAGCAGCCCCCCTCTCGGGCTAGCGGGGGAGGGTAGCACAGATACGCAGTATTTT; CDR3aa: CASSPPLGLAGEGSTDTQYF
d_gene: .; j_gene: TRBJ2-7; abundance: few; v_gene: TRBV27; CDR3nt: TGTGCCAGCAGCCGTCAGTTTGGGCTCACCTACGAGCAGTACTTC; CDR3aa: CASSRQFGLTYEQYF
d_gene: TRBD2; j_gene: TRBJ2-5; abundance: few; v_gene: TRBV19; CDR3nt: TGTGCCAGTAGTAAAGCGGGGGGGCTTGGGGAGACCCAGTACTTC; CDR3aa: CASSKAGGLGETQYF
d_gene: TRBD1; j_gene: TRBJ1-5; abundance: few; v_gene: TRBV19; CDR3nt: TGTGCCAGTAGAGGGACAGGGGATCAGCCCCAGCATTTT; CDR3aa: CASRGTGDQPQHF
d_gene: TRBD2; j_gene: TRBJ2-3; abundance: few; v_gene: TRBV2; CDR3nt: TGTGCCAGCAATGTAGCGGGGGTCACAGATACGCAGTATTTT; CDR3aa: CASNVAGVTDTQYF
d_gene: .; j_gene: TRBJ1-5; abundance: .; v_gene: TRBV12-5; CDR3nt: TGTGCTAGTGCCGCTGACAGGAATCAGCCCCAGCATTTT; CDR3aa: CASAADRNQPQHF
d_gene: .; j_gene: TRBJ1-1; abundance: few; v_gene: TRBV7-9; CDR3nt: TGTGCCAGCCAGACCCAGGACACTGAAGCTTTCTTT; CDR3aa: CASQTQDTEAFF
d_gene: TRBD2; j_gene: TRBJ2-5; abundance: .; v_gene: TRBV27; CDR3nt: TGTGCCAGCAGTTTGCTACCTAGCGGGGGGCTCCAAGAGACCCAGTACTTC; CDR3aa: CASSLLPSGGLQETQYF